These 18 T cell receptor beta chains were all obtained from the same sample, sequenced in a study of technical replicates of blood from a handful of donors. The data were produced by immunoSEQ multiplex PCR, yet TCRdb's version contains in-frame clones alone and is incomplete. In the table there are 60,000 to 65,000 clones, 80% to 95% of which are singletons. The sample was PBMCs. All receptors come from a human donor in good health. Some clones in this sample may be carry-over from other donors' samples.

The chain uses TRBV7-2 and TRBJ1-1; TRBD1 matches 8 bases. J gave up 6 bases and V 5 bases, and 11 bases lay outside the gene matches. Germline lookup yields CDR1 SGHTA and CDR2 FQGNSA. The CDR3 is 15 residues long. The CDR3 nucleotides read TGTGCCAGCAGCCTTCGGACAGGGATAGGCGCTGAAGCTTTCTTT. This translates into CASSLRTGIGAEAFF. Supplemented by reference TRBV7-2 and TRBJ1-1, the full variable domain reads GAGVSQSPSNKVTEKGKDVELRCDPISGHTALYWYRQSLGQGLEFLIYFQGNSAPDKSGLPSDRFSAERTGGSVSTLTIQRTQQEDSAVYLCASSLRTGIGAEAFFGQGTRLTVV.

V is TRBV4-2 and J is TRBJ2-3; 14 bases are a match to TRBD2. The V gene end was trimmed by 4 bases and the J gene end by 11 bases; junction bases not matched to a gene: 11. The CDR3 covers 16 residues. Germline lookup yields CDR1 LGHNA and CDR2 YNFKEQ. CDR3 sequence (DNA): TGTGCCAGCAGCCCAGGGGGGACTAGCGGGGGCAAGAAGCAGTATTTT. This sequence encodes CASSPGGTSGGKKQYF.

CDR3 sequence: CASSQRVGNTEAFF. The CDR3 bases are TGCGCCAGCAGCCAGAGGGTTGGGAACACTGAAGCTTTCTTT. The chain links TRBV4-3 to TRBJ1-1; D ambiguous. CDR1 and CDR2 (germline): LGHNA, YSLEER. The germline V and J ends were trimmed by 3 bases and 1 base, with 9 bases remaining between them. This CDR3 region has 14 residues.

V and J are TRBV19 and TRBJ2-7; TRBD2 matches 8 bases. The CDR3 consists of 16 residues. CDR1 is LNHDA, CDR2 SQIVND, per germline (reference sequence). Losses at the gene ends were 4 bases for V and 2 bases for J; bases not matched to a gene: 10. CDR3 DNA sequence: TGTGCCAGTAGTAGTTTCAAGCGGGAGAATCCCTACGAGCAGTACTTC. This codes for CASSSFKRENPYEQYF.

V gene TRBV4-2 combines with J gene TRBJ2-3; TRBD2 matches 8 bases. This CDR3 has 16 amino acids. From germline, CDR1 is LGHNA and CDR2 YNFKEQ. V was clipped by 0 bases and J by 1 base; unmatched bases: 3. The CDR3 bases are TGTGCCAGCAGCCAAGAAAACGGGAGGGGCACAGATACGCAGTATTTT. Its translation is CASSQENGRGTDTQYF.

The chain couples TRBV5-4 to TRBJ1-1; D uncertain. Looked up from germline, CDR1 is SGHNT and CDR2 is YYREEE (reference sequence). V lost 2 bases and J lost 1, with 3 bases in between. This CDR3 has 12 amino acids. CDR3 in DNA: TGTGCCAGCAGCTTCTGGAACACTGAAGCTTTCTTT. Translating gives CASSFWNTEAFF.

The rearrangement joins TRBV6-5 to TRBJ1-1; D not certain. Trimming shortened V by 4 bases and J by 10 bases, and 13 bases separated the two germline ends. Germline CDR1 MNHEY, CDR2 SVGAGI. This CDR3 region has 12 residues. The CDR3: CASSFVSERAFF. The CDR3 DNA sequence: TGTGCCAGCAGTTTCGTGAGCGAAAGAGCTTTCTTT.

The chain employs TRBV4-3 and TRBJ2-1; 10 positions agree with TRBD2. CDR3 length equals 13 residues. With 6 bases clipped from V and 9 bases from J, the junction kept 5 bases outside the gene matches. CDR1 is LGHNA and CDR2 is YSLEER in the germline V gene. CDR3 nucleotides: TGCGCCAGCAGTCGACTAGCGGGCCCTGAGCAGTTCTTC. Residues: CASSRLAGPEQFF.

The V gene is TRBV7-9, the J gene TRBJ2-5; TRBD2 might be the D (6 bases). The V end was cut by 4 bases, the J end by 5 bases, with 8 bases between. The CDR3 loop spans 12 amino acids. The germline V gene encodes CDR1 SEHNR and CDR2 FQNEAQ (reference sequence). CDR3: CASSWGEETQYF. The CDR3 DNA is TGTGCCAGCAGCTGGGGGGAGGAGACCCAGTACTTC.

The V and J genes are TRBV5-1 and TRBJ2-3; 11 bases fit TRBD2. CDR3 length: 17 residues. The germline gives CDR1 SGHRS, CDR2 YFSETQ. The trim removed 2 bases at V and 4 bases at J, leaving 9 bases unmatched. CDR3 DNA: TGCGCCAGCAGCTTAACGTTTAGCGGGGGGGCAGCAGATACGCAGTATTTT. Protein: CASSLTFSGGAADTQYF.

The chain is built from TRBV18 and TRBJ1-1, with 10 bases identical to TRBD1. The germline V gene has CDR1 KGHSH and CDR2 LQKENI. V was clipped by 2 bases and J by 2 bases; unmatched bases: 5. CDR3 length equals 16 residues. In DNA, the CDR3 is TGTGCCAGCTCACCATCGACAGGGGGCTATAACACTGAAGCTTTCTTT. As protein: CASSPSTGGYNTEAFF. The whole variable domain, filled in from reference TRBV18 and TRBJ1-1, reads NAGVMQNPRHLVRRRGQEARLRCSPMKGHSHVYWYRQLPEEGLKFMVYLQKENIIDESGMPKERFSAEFPKEGPSILRIQQVVRGDSAAYFCASSPSTGGYNTEAFFGQGTRLTVV.

The V gene is TRBV4-3, the J gene TRBJ1-2; TRBD1 aligns across 7 bases. CDR1 and CDR2 (germline): LGHNA, YSLEER. The J segment lost 7 bases and the V segment lost 0 bases, leaving 8 bases of the junction unmatched. The CDR3 loop spans 15 amino acids. DNA for the CDR3: TGCGCCAGCAGCCAAGATCGGGAGGGGGCGCGTGGCTACACCTTC. Protein product: CASSQDREGARGYTF.

The chain has TRBV6-1 and TRBJ1-5; a weak D match, TRBD1 (5 bases). V was trimmed by 6 bases and J by 1 base, leaving 13 bases between them. Germline V gene data show CDR1 as MNHNS and CDR2 as SASEGT. The CDR3 runs to 15 residues. CDR3 amino acids: CASSVGGYSNQPQHF. Written as DNA, the CDR3 is TGTGCCAGCAGCGTGGGGGGATACAGCAATCAGCCCCAGCATTTT.

The chain carries TRBV6-5 and TRBJ2-2; TRBD1 matches 10 bases. The CDR3 runs to 15 residues. From germline, CDR1 is MNHEY and CDR2 SVGAGI. The trim removed 5 bases at V and 2 bases at J, leaving 2 bases unmatched. In DNA form, the CDR3 reads TGTGCCAGCAGTCGGACAGGGGGAAACACCGGGGAGCTGTTTTTT. This encodes CASSRTGGNTGELFF.

The V and J genes are TRBV7-2 and TRBJ2-1, with a possible D match to TRBD1 (5 bases). With 1 base removed from V and 3 bases from J, the gap between germline ends came to 10 bases. Germline CDR1 is SGHTA and CDR2 is FQGNSA. CDR3 length equals 15 residues. The CDR3, as DNA: TGTGCCAGCAGCTTAGAGGGAAGGGGCTACAATGAGCAGTTCTTC. It is translated as CASSLEGRGYNEQFF.

The V gene is TRBV7-9, the J gene TRBJ2-7; TRBD1 might be the D (6 bases). V was trimmed by 1 base and J by 4 bases, leaving 8 bases between them. The CDR3 contains 13 residues. Germline V CDR1 and CDR2: SEHNR, FQNEAQ (reference sequence). CDR3 region: CASSLVGGYEQYF. The CDR3 nucleotides read TGTGCCAGCAGCTTAGTAGGGGGTTACGAGCAGTACTTC.

The chain carries TRBV4-2 and TRBJ2-7; 9 bases map to TRBD2. CDR1 and CDR2 (germline): LGHNA, YNFKEQ. Unmatched junction bases numbered 16, after V lost 1 base and J lost 3 bases. There are 19 residues in the CDR3. CDR3 nucleotide sequence: TGTGCCAGCAGCCAAGTAGGCCCTCCGGCTAGCGGGGTGGGCTACGAGCAGTACTTC. This sequence encodes CASSQVGPPASGVGYEQYF.

V usage is TRBV13 and J usage is TRBJ2-7; 9 bases line up with TRBD1. Germline V gene data show CDR1 as PRHDT and CDR2 as FYEKMQ (reference sequence). With 0 bases clipped from V and 6 bases from J, the junction kept 3 bases outside the gene matches. The CDR3 is 14 amino acids. CDR3 residues: CASSLGGTGCEQYF. The CDR3, as DNA: TGTGCCAGCAGCTTAGGCGGGACAGGGTGCGAGCAGTACTTC.